This is a list of T cell receptor beta chains from one sample in a study of T cells in localized non-small cell lung cancer. Produced via immunoSEQ multiplex PCR; TCRdb's table is partial and in-frame only. Of 9,500 to 11,000 clones listed, 82% were seen once; the top ten hold 20%. Specimen: peripheral blood mononuclear cells, collected before any cancer treatment. The receptors shown here come from a female donor of 60 years or more with stage II lung adenocarcinoma. CDR3s include the opening cysteine and the closing phenylalanine or tryptophan. D genes are given only for firm matches. Clone size is shown for a subset of rows, as once, few, many or a class of expanded clone.

D gene,clone size,J gene,V gene,CDR3 DNA,CDR3 protein
NA,NA,TRBJ1-1,TRBV5-1,TGCGCCAGCAGCTCAACTTGGATGAACACTGAAGCTTTCTTT,CASSSTWMNTEAFF
NA,NA,TRBJ2-2,TRBV7-3,TGTGCCAGCAGCTTAAAAAGGTCGCCTGGGGAGCTGTTTTTT,CASSLKRSPGELFF
NA,NA,TRBJ2-5,TRBV4-3,TGCGCCAGCAGCTCGAGCGCCTCCGGCAGAGAGACCCAGTACTTC,CASSSSASGRETQYF
NA,NA,TRBJ1-1,TRBV9,TGTGCCAGCAGCGTATCGGTGAACACTGAAGCTTTCTTT,CASSVSVNTEAFF
NA,once,TRBJ2-7,TRBV6-1,TGTGCCAGCAGTTTAGACCAGGGGTACGAGCAGTACTTC,CASSLDQGYEQYF
NA,NA,TRBJ1-1,TRBV18,TGTGCCAGCTCACCACTTTCAGGGACGAACACTGAAGCTTTCTTT,CASSPLSGTNTEAFF
NA,NA,TRBJ1-5,TRBV19,TGTGCCAGTAGTATCGGCCCAGGGGGCAATCAGCCCCAGCATTTT,CASSIGPGGNQPQHF
TRBD1,NA,TRBJ2-5,TRBV7-2,TGTGCCAGCAGTTATACAGGGGGGAAGGGGGAGACCCAGTACTTC,CASSYTGGKGETQYF
TRBD1,NA,TRBJ1-3,TRBV7-2,TGTGCCAGCAGCTACCAACAGGGGGCTGGAAACACCATATATTTT,CASSYQQGAGNTIYF
NA,NA,TRBJ1-2,TRBV11-2,TGTGCCAGCAGCTCCACGGGGTCTAACTATGGCTACACCTTC,CASSSTGSNYGYTF
TRBD1,few,TRBJ2-1,TRBV7-3,TGTGCCAGCACCCAAGACAGGGATGGACGCAATGAGCAGTTCTTC,CASTQDRDGRNEQFF
NA,NA,TRBJ2-5,TRBV4-2,TGTGCCAGCAGCCAAGACGAGAGGAAGGCCCAGTACTTC,CASSQDERKAQYF
TRBD1,NA,TRBJ2-3,TRBV5-1,TGCGCCAGCAGCTTCCTGGGACAGGGGTCGTTTAGGACGCAGTATTTT,CASSFLGQGSFRTQYF
NA,NA,TRBJ1-1,TRBV6-8,TGTGCCAGCCCCCCTGAAGCTTTCTTT,CASPPEAFF
NA,NA,TRBJ2-5,TRBV5-1,TGCGCCAGCGCCTCAGGGGCCTCCGCACGGGAGACCCAGTACTTC,CASASGASARETQYF
NA,few,TRBJ1-1,TRBV5-5,TGTGCCAGCAGCTTTGGGGCGAACACTGAAGCTTTCTTT,CASSFGANTEAFF
NA,NA,TRBJ1-3,TRBV15,TGTGCCACCAGCAGAGATGGGGGGTATAGCTCTGGAAACACCATATATTTT,CATSRDGGYSSGNTIYF
TRBD2,NA,TRBJ2-3,TRBV18,TGTGCCAGCTCACCGGGGACTAGGCACGATACGCAGTATTTT,CASSPGTRHDTQYF
NA,NA,TRBJ1-1,TRBV18,TGTGCCAGCTCACCGCTACAGACCTTGAACACTGAAGCTTTCTTT,CASSPLQTLNTEAFF
TRBD1,NA,TRBJ1-3,TRBV5-1,TGCGCCAGCAGGCGGGACAGTAGCTCTGGAAACACCATATATTTT,CASRRDSSSGNTIYF
TRBD1,NA,TRBJ1-1,TRBV5-1,TGCGCCAGCAGCTTGACAGGGGTGGGGAACACTGAAGCTTTCTTT,CASSLTGVGNTEAFF
NA,NA,TRBJ2-7,TRBV7-2,TGTGCCAGCAGCTTCGGCAGGGCCTACGAGCAGTACTTC,CASSFGRAYEQYF